This T cell receptor beta chain comes out of a study of blood T cell repertoires in COVID-19. The overall study: The analysed material was cDNA or gDNA that came from T cells, B-cell-depleted T cells, or PBMCs.

Germline lookup yields CDR1 MGHDK and CDR2 SYGVNS. Germline trimming cut 8 bases from V and 2 bases from J; bases unmatched to any gene: 5. The CDR3 length is 15 residues. Authors' analysis steps: From reference gene primer amplification, estimates of nucleated cell counts were derived. The method was immunoSEQ multiplex PCR; TCRdb's version includes in-frame clones alone and lacks a portion of them. V, J and clone size were drawn from that table, and D and trimming were deduced from the DNA. Here the sample spans 200,000 to 250,000 clones, 82% being singletons. Symptom resolution, clearance, or two negative PCRs marked donors in Cohort 3 as recovered.

The V call is TRBV25-1, the J call TRBJ2-4; the match to TRBD1 covers 11 bases. Specimen: PBMCs or T cells enriched from blood (not recorded which). The origin of this receptor is a woman aged 55-70 years who had recovered from COVID-19. The CDR3 sequence is CASSGTGGTKNIQYF. CDR3 sequence (DNA): TGTGCCAGCTCCGGGACAGGGGGGACCAAAAACATTCAGTACTTC.